A single sample gave rise to the 30 T cell receptor beta chains below, sequenced in a study of identical twins. TCRdb passed the 5' RACE reads through MiXCR, listing each CDR3 protein once. The data contain more than 1.5 million distinct CDR3 sequences, under 35% of them singletons. Sequencing was done on a sample of cord blood. Every receptor here comes from a newborn girl in good health.

This clonotype came up many times. At one end, the junction sequence differs from germline, possibly due to a read error. The V gene is TRBV28, the J gene TRBJ2-4; 8 bases fit TRBD1. The CDR3 runs to 15 residues. CDR1 is MDHEN, CDR2 SYDVKM, per germline. CDR3 nucleotides: TGCGCCAGCAGCTCAGGGGGCCTAGCCAAAAACATTCAGTACTTC. Protein: CASSSGGLAKNIQYF.

The chain couples TRBV6-1 to TRBJ2-1; 7 bases match TRBD1. This CDR3 is 13 amino acids long. CDR1 is MNHNS, CDR2 SASEGT, per germline. Losses at the gene ends were 10 bases for V and 8 bases for J; bases not matched to a gene: 11. Written as DNA, the CDR3 is TGTGCCATTGACGACAGGGTAGGATATGAGCAGTTCTTC. Translating it yields CAIDDRVGYEQFF.

A note on this clonotype: A far larger clone is a single base away, which makes a read error likely. DNA of the CDR3: TGTGCCAGCAGTCCGCTTGGCACAGATGCGCAGTATTTT. This translates into CASSPLGTDAQYF. The rearrangement uses TRBV27 and TRBJ2-3; D remains ambiguous. The CDR3 is 13 residues long. CDR1 and CDR2 (germline): MNHEY, SMNVEV (reference sequence).

On this clonotype: Its ends do not fully match the called genes, so a read error is possible. The chain links TRBV28 to TRBJ2-6, with D possibly matching TRBD1 (5 bases). This CDR3 has 16 amino acids. Germline V lookup: CDR1 MDHEN, CDR2 SYDVKM. CDR3 sequence: CASSFPDNSGADVLTF. The CDR3 DNA is TGTGCCAGCAGTTTCCCGGACAACTCTGGGGCCGACGTCCTGACTTTC.

This chain joins TRBV20-1 and TRBJ1-1; D gene ambiguous. CDR1 and CDR2 (germline): DFQATT, SNEGSKA (reference sequence). CDR3 length: 14 residues. Trimming took 3 bases from V and 0 from J, leaving 11 bases between them. The CDR3 sequence is CSARPLVVNTEAFF. DNA of the CDR3: TGCAGTGCTAGGCCCTTGGTCGTGAACACTGAAGCTTTCTTT.

This clonotype was counted only a few times. The chain combines TRBV6-5 with TRBJ1-2; 9 bases agree with TRBD1. Losses at the gene ends were 9 bases for V and 4 bases for J; bases not matched to a gene: 6. The CDR3 runs 13 residues. Germline-derived CDR1 and CDR2 are MNHEY and SVGAGI. CDR3 in DNA: TGTGCCAGTCACTTGACAGGGGGCTATGGCTACACCTTC. Residues: CASHLTGGYGYTF.

Of note for this clonotype: Its ends do not fully match the called genes, so a read error is possible. This chain connects TRBV6-6 to TRBJ2-3; a weak D match, TRBD2 (5 bases). The germline CDR1 and CDR2 sequences are MNHNY and SVGAGI (reference sequence). CDR3 length: 13 amino acids. The CDR3 sequence: CASSRTLGDPQYF. CDR3 DNA sequence: TGTGCCAGCAGCCGTACACTAGGAGATCCGCAGTATTTT.

V is TRBV6-6 and J is TRBJ2-2; D remains unclear. This CDR3 region has 11 residues. Germline V gene sequence: CDR1 MNHNY, CDR2 SVGAGI (reference sequence). V was pared by 9 bases and J by 5 bases, with 7 bases between. The CDR3 DNA reads as TGTGCCAGAAAGAGGACCGGGGAGCTGTTTTTT. This gives the protein CARKRTGELFF.

V usage is TRBV6-5 and J usage is TRBJ1-2, with D unresolved. Germline V gene sequence: CDR1 MNHEY, CDR2 SVGAGI. Trimming removed 0 bases from V and 4 bases from J, with 15 bases in between. The CDR3 is made up of 16 amino acids. The CDR3 region is CASSYSPEELVYGYTF. The CDR3 DNA is TGTGCCAGCAGTTACTCTCCAGAGGAGCTGGTCTATGGCTACACCTTC.

This clonotype was observed a few times. This chain links TRBV20-1 with TRBJ2-7; D is undetermined. Trimming pared 5 bases from V and 3 bases from J, leaving 20 bases between. In germline, CDR1 is DFQATT, CDR2 SNEGSKA (reference sequence). CDR3 length equals 15 residues. The CDR3, as DNA: TGCAGTGCTGACGACCCCCTGCGCCAGGACTACGAGCAGTACTTC. Its protein product is CSADDPLRQDYEQYF.

This clonotype occurred a few times. V usage is TRBV20-1 and J usage is TRBJ2-5, with 12 nucleotides matching TRBD2. The J call is doubtful: the DNA matches TRBJ2-7 better. The length of the CDR3 is 14 residues. CDR1 DFQATT and CDR2 SNEGSKA come from the germline V gene (reference sequence). CDR3 loop: CSASWTSGTSEQYF. CDR3 nucleotides: TGCAGTGCTTCCTGGACTAGCGGGACGTCCGAGCAGTACTTC.

This chain uses TRBV7-9 with TRBJ2-3; the match to TRBD2 covers 11 bases. V was pared by 6 bases and J by 4 bases, with 9 bases of the junction left unmatched. The CDR3 runs 16 residues. Per germline, CDR1 SEHNR and CDR2 FQNEAQ (reference sequence). This CDR3 reads CASRFTSGRGADTQYF. In nucleotides, the CDR3 is TGTGCCAGCAGATTTACTAGCGGGAGAGGGGCAGATACGCAGTATTTT.

CDR3 in amino acids: CASSLVYIDTQYF. CDR3 bases: TGCGCCAGCAGCTTGGTATATATAGATACGCAGTATTTT. The rearrangement links TRBV5-1 to TRBJ2-3; D gene uncertain. Germline CDR1 and CDR2: SGHRS and YFSETQ. The V and J ends lost 0 bases and 5 bases respectively, with 7 bases between them. There are 13 residues in the CDR3.

On this clonotype: A read error may explain this, as a much larger clone is one base away. The genes are TRBV7-6 and TRBJ2-1; D may be TRBD1 or TRBD2 (7 bases each). The CDR3 spans 14 residues. Germline-derived CDR1 and CDR2 are SGHVS and FNYEAQ. The CDR3 here is CASSPGGDYNERFF. CDR3 sequence (DNA): TGTGCCAGCAGCCCAGGGGGGGACTACAATGAGCGGTTCTTC.

Notes on this clonotype: Germline is not matched at one junction end, which may reflect a read error. The genes are TRBV10-3 and TRBJ2-1, with 11 bases matching TRBD2. In germline, CDR1 is ENHRY, CDR2 SYGVKD. This CDR3 has 15 residues. The CDR3 here is CAISGTSGGYNEQCF. CDR3 coding DNA: TGTGCCATCAGCGGGACTAGCGGAGGATACAATGAGCAGTGCTTC.

Only a few counts were recorded for this clonotype. The genes are TRBV2 and TRBJ2-1; tentative D call: TRBD2 (6 bases). V lost 1 base, J lost 6 bases, and 13 bases lay in between. The CDR3 consists of 15 residues. The germline gives CDR1 SNHLY, CDR2 FYNNEI. The CDR3 coding sequence is TGTGCCAGCAGTGAAGGACTAGAGCTGTTCAATGAGCAGTTCTTC. This gives the protein CASSEGLELFNEQFF.

There are a few counts of this clonotype. The CDR3 reads CASSRGGWLGYGYTF. DNA for the CDR3: TGCGCCAGCAGTCGGGGGGGCTGGCTTGGCTATGGCTACACCTTC. V usage is TRBV5-1 and J usage is TRBJ1-2; D might be TRBD1 (6 bases). Trimming removed 5 bases from V and 4 bases from J, with 18 bases in between. The CDR3 is 15 amino acids. The germline V gene has CDR1 SGHRS and CDR2 YFSETQ. The whole variable domain, filled in from reference TRBV5-1 and TRBJ1-2, reads KAGVTQTPRYLIKTRGQQVTLSCSPISGHRSVSWYQQTPGQGLQFLFEYFSETQRNKGNFPGRFSGRQFSNSRSEMNVSTLELGDSALYLCASSRGGWLGYGYTFGSGTRLTVV.

The gene calls are TRBV20-1 and TRBJ2-5; no clear D. V lost 0 bases and J 5 bases, leaving 7 bases between the germline ends. This CDR3 is built from 12 residues. The germline gives CDR1 DFQATT, CDR2 SNEGSKA (reference sequence). CDR3 sequence: CSAREQMETQYF. CDR3 nucleotides: TGCAGTGCTAGAGAACAGATGGAGACCCAGTACTTC.

The chain combines TRBV12-3 or TRBV12-4 with TRBJ2-3; a weak D match, TRBD2 (7 bases). The CDR3 is 15 amino acids. V shed 3 bases and J shed 5 bases, with 15 bases lying between them. Written as DNA, the CDR3 is TGTGCCAGCAGTTTTCGAAACAGGGAGGGAGATACGCAGTATTTT. It translates to CASSFRNREGDTQYF.

The chain has TRBV28 and TRBJ1-5; no clear D gene. The V gene lost 6 bases and the J gene lost 1 base, with 13 bases spanning the gap. Germline V lookup: CDR1 MDHEN, CDR2 SYDVKM. The CDR3 covers 15 residues. The CDR3 DNA is TGTGCCAGCAGCCTCCGGAAGGAAAGCAATCAGCCCCAGCATTTT. It is translated as CASSLRKESNQPQHF.

This clonotype was counted a few times. V gene TRBV25-1 combines with J gene TRBJ2-5; 7 nucleotides line up with TRBD2. The CDR3 sequence is 14 residues long. In germline, CDR1 is MGHDK, CDR2 SYGVNS. V trimming: 1 base; J trimming: 11 bases; junction bases outside the gene matches: 10. This chain's CDR3 is CASSEWSSGNEQYF. The CDR3 DNA follows: TGTGCCAGCAGTGAATGGTCTAGCGGTAATGAGCAGTACTTC.

CDR3 bases: TGTGCCAGCAGTTTAGCGGGGATCCGCACAGATACGCAGTATTTT. This gives the protein CASSLAGIRTDTQYF. This chain connects TRBV6-1 to TRBJ2-3, with 8 bases matching TRBD2. Losses at the gene ends were 5 bases for V and 1 base for J; bases not matched to a gene: 5. CDR3 length: 15 amino acids. Germline loops: CDR1 MNHNS, CDR2 SASEGT.

At least ten counts were recorded for this clonotype. The chain recombines TRBV4-2 with TRBJ2-4; D gene unclear. The CDR3 length is 14 residues. The germline V gene has CDR1 LGHNA and CDR2 YNFKEQ. Trimming cost V 0 bases and J 10 bases, with 13 bases left between them. CDR3 nucleotide sequence: TGTGCCAGCAGCCAAGAAGTTAGGGAAAGGATTCAGTACTTC. Translation gives CASSQEVRERIQYF.

This clonotype occurred a few times. The gene calls are TRBV7-9 and TRBJ1-2, with TRBD1 as a possible D gene (5 bases). This CDR3 contains 17 residues. Trimming left V 1 base short and J 0 bases short, with 15 bases between. Germline assignment: CDR1 SEHNR and CDR2 FQNEAQ (reference sequence). The DNA of the CDR3 is TGTGCCAGCAGCTTAGGACAGTCCCCTTTAGCTAACTATGGCTACACCTTC. Its translation is CASSLGQSPLANYGYTF.

The chain has TRBV6-1 and TRBJ1-1, with D possibly being TRBD1 (6 bases). This CDR3 comprises 15 residues. V lost 0 bases, J lost 5 bases, and 13 bases lay in between. Germline CDR1 reads MNHNS; CDR2 reads SASEGT. CDR3 loop: CASSEAWGALTEAFF. The DNA of the CDR3 is TGTGCCAGCAGTGAAGCTTGGGGGGCGCTTACTGAAGCTTTCTTT.

This clonotype has just one count. This chain uses TRBV10-3 with TRBJ1-5; 7 nucleotides match TRBD1. Per the germline V gene, CDR1 is ENHRY and CDR2 is SYGVKD. This CDR3 is built from 13 residues. Trimming cost V 5 bases and J 9 bases; bases outside gene matches: 7. CDR3 in amino acids: CAISTTGYRPQHF. For the CDR3, the DNA is TGTGCCATCAGTACGACAGGGTATCGGCCCCAGCATTTT.

This clonotype was found a few times. J is TRBJ1-2 and V is TRBV6-1; the D is unclear. V was cut by 0 bases and J by 0 bases, with 11 bases left in between. The CDR3 runs to 16 residues. Germline lookup yields CDR1 MNHNS and CDR2 SASEGT. The CDR3 protein is CASSEAKKLANYGYTF. The CDR3 nucleotides are TGTGCCAGCAGTGAAGCGAAGAAATTAGCTAACTATGGCTACACCTTC.

This clonotype was seen repeatedly, ten times or more. Here the CDR3 DNA reads TGTGCCAGCAGTTTAACCGGCAGGTCCTACGAGCAGTACTTC. It yields the protein CASSLTGRSYEQYF. The rearrangement joins TRBV27 to TRBJ2-7; no definite D call. CDR3 size: 14 residues. Looked up from germline, CDR1 is MNHEY and CDR2 is SMNVEV (reference sequence). V shed 2 bases and J shed 1 base, with 9 bases lying between them.

The chain couples TRBV11-2 to TRBJ2-5; D gene unclear. Trimming cost V 1 base and J 0 bases, with 6 bases left between them. The V gene's germline CDR1 is SGHAT and CDR2 FQNNGV. This CDR3 region has 14 residues. The CDR3 spells CASSLAANQETQYF. The DNA of the CDR3 is TGTGCCAGCAGCTTAGCAGCAAACCAAGAGACCCAGTACTTC.

The J gene is TRBJ2-2, the V gene TRBV20-1; tentatively, D is TRBD2 (5 bases). V was trimmed by 4 bases and J by 9 bases, leaving 12 bases between them. Germline V lookup: CDR1 DFQATT, CDR2 SNEGSKA (reference sequence). The CDR3 contains 12 residues. The CDR3 sequence: CSATTRIRELFF. The DNA of the CDR3 is TGCAGTGCTACCACTAGGATTCGGGAGCTGTTTTTT.